The rows below give T cell receptor beta chains drawn from one sample of a study of molecular identifiers for immune sequencing clone quantification. One entry per CDR3 protein, called by TCRdb with MiXCR from the PCR reads. The sample has around 460,000 distinct CDR3 sequences, 25% seen once. Material for sequencing was naive CD8+ T cells from blood, with Jurkat cell RNA spiked in. Receptors originate from a human donor in good health. Some libraries in this study had Jurkat cell RNA spiked in. Both conserved end residues are part of each CDR3. A D gene is named only where the DNA matches it firmly. Clone size appears in some rows only: once, few, many, or a class for an expanded clone.

-	few	TRBJ1-1	TRBV9	TGTGCCGGCAGTCAACATGGAGGACCGAACACTGAAGCTTTCTTT	CAGSQHGGPNTEAFF
-	once	TRBJ2-7	TRBV28	TGTACCAGCAGTTCGAGGGACTTGCCTTGGTACTTC	CTSSSRDLPWYF
TRBD2	-	TRBJ2-1	TRBV7-6	TGTGCCAGCAGTACTAGCGGGGCCCCCCCTTACAATGAGCAGTCCTTC	CASSTSGAPPYNEQSF
-	many	TRBJ1-1	TRBV6-5	TGTGCCAGCAGTTACGCTATGAAAACTGAAGCTTTCTTT	CASSYAMKTEAFF
-	few	TRBJ2-7	TRBV5-6	TGTGCCAGCAGCAGTAGGACAGAACCCACCTACGAGCAGTACTTC	CASSSRTEPTYEQYF
-	-	TRBJ2-5	TRBV12-3/TRBV12-4	TGTGCCAGCAGTTTTGAAGCGGGTGAGACCCAGTACTTC	CASSFEAGETQYF
-	-	TRBJ1-2	TRBV7-9	TGTGCCAGCAGCTTAACAACCACGTATGGCTACACCTTC	CASSLTTTYGYTF
TRBD2	-	TRBJ2-7	TRBV28	TGTGCCAGCAGCCTCCGACTAGCGGAATACGAGCAGTACTTC	CASSLRLAEYEQYF
-	-	TRBJ1-2	TRBV6-1	TGTGCCAGCGGCGTACAGGGCGTCTCCAACTATGGCTACACCTTC	CASGVQGVSNYGYTF
-	many	TRBJ2-3	TRBV7-2	TGTGCCAGCAGCGAACTTAGCACAGATACGCAGTATTTT	CASSELSTDTQYF
-	-	TRBJ2-7	TRBV18	TGTGCCAGCTCACCAATCGTGACCGAGAGATCCTACGAGCAGTACTTC	CASSPIVTERSYEQYF
-	-	TRBJ2-7	TRBV5-4	TGTGCCAGCAGCTTGGAGGGGGGGCATGCCTACGAGCAGTACTTC	CASSLEGGHAYEQYF
-	few	TRBJ1-2	TRBV4-1	TGCGCCAGCAGCCAAGGTGGGGTTGGCTACACCTTC	CASSQGGVGYTF
TRBD1	few	TRBJ1-5	TRBV27	TGTGCCAGCCGAGCCATGACAGGGTTCCAGCCCCAGCATTTT	CASRAMTGFQPQHF
-	few	TRBJ2-7	TRBV10-1	TGCGCCAGCAGTGACCTCCAAAGCTACGAGCAGTACTTC	CASSDLQSYEQYF
-	few	TRBJ1-1	TRBV6-5	TGTGCCAGCACTACCGACAGGTCCTTGAGGACCGCTTTCTTT	CASTTDRSLRTAFF
TRBD2	-	TRBJ2-7	TRBV27	TGTGCCAGCAGTTTAGGGGGGGAATTCTACGAGCAGTACTTC	CASSLGGEFYEQYF
TRBD1	-	TRBJ2-7	TRBV7-2	TGTGCCAGCAGCTTAGGGGACAGGGTTCACGAGCAGTACTTC	CASSLGDRVHEQYF
TRBD1	-	TRBJ1-5	TRBV4-1	TGCGCCAGCAGCCAAAATACAGGGGCAAGCAATCAGTCCCAGCATTTT	CASSQNTGASNQSQHF
-	-	TRBJ2-3	TRBV7-6	TGTGCCAGCAGCCGACCAGGGGGGGGCACAGATACGCAGTATTTT	CASSRPGGGTDTQYF
-	few	TRBJ2-7	TRBV5-1	TGCGCCAGCAGCTTTGGGTCGCGATACTCAATCTACGAGCAGTACTTC	CASSFGSRYSIYEQYF
TRBD1	few	TRBJ1-2	TRBV28	TGTGCCAGCAGTTTTATAACAGGGGGCGAAGCTAACTATGGCTACACCTTC	CASSFITGGEANYGYTF
-	many	TRBJ2-5	TRBV30	TGTGCCTGGAACGGACACGACGGTGAGGCCCAGTACTTC	CAWNGHDGEAQYF
TRBD2	-	TRBJ2-4	TRBV19	TGTGCCAGTAGCCTAGCGGGGGGGCGATCAGCCAAAAACATTCAGTACTTC	CASSLAGGRSAKNIQYF
-	many	TRBJ2-7	TRBV27	TGTGCCAGCAGCTCGTTAAACAGGCCCTACGAGCAGTACTTC	CASSSLNRPYEQYF
-	many	TRBJ2-3	TRBV7-9	TGTGCCAGCAGAGAGGGTTTAAGAGATACGCAGTATTTT	CASREGLRDTQYF